These 16 T cell receptor beta chains came from one sample sequenced in a study of PD-1 blockade in mismatch repair-deficient tumors. The repertoire was sequenced with immunoSEQ multiplex PCR; TCRdb's copy has only in-frame clones and lacks some. The sample has 35,000 to 45,000 clones; 85% are singletons. Sample: peripheral blood, taken about 80 weeks after starting pembrolizumab. These receptors all stem from an adult with mismatch repair-deficient cancer.

The V gene is TRBV11-2, the J gene TRBJ2-1; no firm D call. Looked up from germline, CDR1 is SGHAT and CDR2 is FQNNGV. The CDR3 covers 13 residues. V was trimmed by 1 base and J by 4 bases, leaving 5 bases between them. The CDR3 is CASSLGPYNEQFF. Written as DNA, the CDR3 is TGTGCCAGCAGCTTAGGACCTTACAATGAGCAGTTCTTC.

V gene TRBV5-4 combines with J gene TRBJ2-7; 7 bases are a match to TRBD1. Unmatched junction bases numbered 9, after V lost 4 bases and J lost 2 bases. The CDR3 spans 15 residues. The V gene's germline CDR1 is SGHNT and CDR2 YYREEE (reference sequence). The CDR3 reads CASSRTGTDTYEQYF. The CDR3 DNA sequence: TGTGCCAGCAGCCGGACCGGGACAGACACCTACGAGCAGTACTTC.

V gene TRBV18 combines with J gene TRBJ1-2; D may be TRBD1 (5 bases). Germline V CDR1 and CDR2: KGHSH, LQKENI. The length of the CDR3 is 15 residues. V shed 6 bases and J shed 5 bases, with 19 bases lying between them. The CDR3 spells CASSPTPGPLYGYTF. In DNA form, the CDR3 reads TGTGCCAGCTCCCCTACCCCGGGACCACTTTATGGCTACACCTTC.

V gene TRBV6-6 combines with J gene TRBJ2-1; 8 nucleotides line up with TRBD2. Germline V gives CDR1 MNHNY, CDR2 SVGAGI (reference sequence). The ends lost 5 bases at V and 7 bases at J; junction bases unmatched: 10. The CDR3 extends over 15 amino acids. The CDR3 DNA follows: TGTGCCAGCAGTCCCCCGGGGGGGAGGGTGAATGAGCAGTTCTTC. Translated, it gives CASSPPGGRVNEQFF.

With respect to this clone: Different DNA sequences within this sample yield the same CDR3. This sequence joins TRBV7-2 and TRBJ2-7; D not certain. V was shortened by 4 bases and J by 0 bases, with 4 bases between the two germline ends. Germline values: CDR1 SGHTA, CDR2 FQGNSA. The CDR3 length is 12 residues. CDR3 in DNA: TGTGCCAGCAGCTCAACCTCCTACGAGCAGTACTTC. Translation: CASSSTSYEQYF.

The rearrangement joins TRBV1 to TRBJ2-7; TRBD1 is the table's D call, not checked against the DNA. TRBV1 is a listed pseudogene. This CDR3 is 16 amino acids long. CDR3 coding DNA: TGCACCAGCAGCCAAGATGGCCAGGGGGACTGCTCTGAGCAGTACTTC. Amino acid sequence: CTSSQDGQGDCSEQYF.

This clone has only a few counts. The chain carries TRBV30 and TRBJ2-2; D is uncertain. The CDR3 runs 11 residues. V was cut by 0 bases and J by 6 bases, with 2 bases left in between. The germline V gene encodes CDR1 GTSNPN and CDR2 SVGIG (reference sequence). As DNA, the CDR3 is TGTGCCTGGAGTGTCGCCGGGGAGCTGTTTTTT. Its protein is CAWSVAGELFF.

V gene TRBV19 combines with J gene TRBJ2-5; D is tentatively TRBD1 or TRBD2 (5 bases each). Germline V CDR1 and CDR2: LNHDA, SQIVND (reference sequence). This CDR3 has 14 residues. V was clipped by 2 bases and J by 1 base, with 8 bases between them. CDR3: CASSIYGTQETQYF. CDR3 coding DNA: TGTGCCAGTAGTATATATGGGACCCAAGAGACCCAGTACTTC.

The chain joins TRBV11-2 to TRBJ2-5; 8 bases are a match to TRBD2. Germline CDR1 and CDR2: SGHAT and FQNNGV. J was trimmed by 7 bases and V by 5 bases; bases with no gene match: 9. This CDR3 is built from 14 residues. The CDR3 here is CASSPGHREGTQYF. DNA for the CDR3: TGTGCCAGCAGCCCGGGCCACCGGGAGGGGACCCAGTACTTC.

The chain carries TRBV18 and TRBJ1-2; 7 positions agree with TRBD1. The CDR3 contains 15 residues. Germline assignment: CDR1 KGHSH and CDR2 LQKENI. V was pared by 1 base and J by 6 bases, with 8 bases of the junction left unmatched. The CDR3 region has the DNA TGTGCCAGCTCACCACTACAGACAGGGTACAATGGCTACACCTTC. This sequence encodes CASSPLQTGYNGYTF. Full variable domain (rest looked up from reference TRBV18 and TRBJ1-2): NAGVMQNPRHLVRRRGQEARLRCSPMKGHSHVYWYRQLPEEGLKFMVYLQKENIIDESGMPKERFSAEFPKEGPSILRIQQVVRGDSAAYFCASSPLQTGYNGYTFGSGTRLTVV.

The rearrangement joins TRBV5-4 to TRBJ2-2; D ambiguous. V lost 1 base to trimming and J lost 4 bases, with 2 bases between them. The germline V gene has CDR1 SGHNT and CDR2 YYREEE (reference sequence). The length of the CDR3 is 12 residues. The CDR3 sequence: CASSLSTGELFF. The CDR3 DNA follows: TGTGCCAGCAGCTTGTCCACCGGGGAGCTGTTTTTT.

CDR3 coding DNA: TGTGCCAGCAGCCCTTCACGGGGGAGGCAGTTCTTC. Its protein product is CASSPSRGRQFF. This chain connects TRBV5-6 to TRBJ2-1; D is possibly TRBD2 (6 bases). The germline V gene encodes CDR1 SGHDT and CDR2 YYEEEE. V dropped 4 bases and J dropped 12 bases, with 14 bases sitting between them. This CDR3 is 12 amino acids long.

The chain couples TRBV7-9 to TRBJ2-5; D might be TRBD1 or TRBD2, each matching 6 bases. Germline assignment: CDR1 SEHNR and CDR2 FQNEAQ (reference sequence). V was clipped by 8 bases and J by 5 bases, with 12 bases between them. The CDR3 length is 12 residues. CDR3 nucleotide sequence: TGTGCCAGCTCTGGGGGGCGGGAGACCCAGTACTTC. It specifies CASSGGRETQYF.

This rearrangement joins TRBV5-8 to TRBJ1-1, with D tentatively TRBD1 (5 bases). CDR3 length: 14 residues. V lost 0 bases, J lost 5 bases, and 11 bases lay in between. CDR1 SGHTS and CDR2 YDEGEE come from the germline V gene. The CDR3 protein is CASSLGGGGTEAFF. CDR3 nucleotides: TGTGCCAGCAGCTTGGGGGGCGGGGGAACTGAAGCTTTCTTT. The variable domain in full, completed from reference TRBV5-8 and TRBJ1-1, reads EAGVTQSPTHLIKTRGQQATLRCSPISGHTSVYWYQQALGLGLQFLLWYDEGEERNRGNFPPRFSGRQFPNYSSELNVNALELEDSALYLCASSLGGGGTEAFFGQGTRLTVV.

The V and J genes are TRBV11-3 and TRBJ1-1; tentatively, D is TRBD1 (5 bases). Per the germline V gene, CDR1 is SGHNT and CDR2 is YENEEA. The length of the CDR3 is 14 residues. The V gene lost 5 bases and the J gene lost 6 bases, with 16 bases spanning the gap. The CDR3 loop is CASSPRGAGSEAFF. CDR3 coding DNA: TGTGCCAGCAGCCCAAGAGGGGCAGGGTCTGAAGCTTTCTTT.

The chain recombines TRBV27 with TRBJ2-2, with TRBD2 matching over 7 bases. CDR3 length equals 14 residues. Trimming removed 3 bases from V and 6 bases from J; junction bases left unmatched: 4. Germline assignment: CDR1 MNHEY and CDR2 SMNVEV (reference sequence). This chain's CDR3 is CASSFSGGAGELFF. The CDR3 DNA sequence: TGTGCCAGCAGTTTCTCTGGGGGGGCCGGGGAGCTGTTTTTT.